This T cell receptor beta chain was observed in a study of blood T cells in healthy people across ages. Study results and limitations: Fewer expanded clones and more diversity marked long-lived versus aged donors.

A J-beta primer mix and a sample-barcoded 5' primer were used in a second PCR of about 6 to 12 cycles. Each CDR3 protein is one row after TCRdb ran MiXCR on the 5' RACE reads. This sample has about 760,000 distinct CDR3 sequences, with around 25% found just once. In this sample, this clonotype turned up a few times. Its specificity is not known. Germline lookup yields CDR1 MDHEN and CDR2 SYDVKM. The CDR3 has 11 amino acids. V lost 6 bases to trimming and J lost 14 bases, with 13 bases between them. These data are also associated with another study on T cells of mothers and their children.

The receptor's source is a boy between 10 and 17 years old in good health. The J gene is TRBJ1-4, the V gene TRBV28, with D maybe TRBD1 (6 bases). The material sequenced was blood. This chain's CDR3 is CASSGQFLLFF. The DNA for the CDR3 is TGTGCCAGCAGCGGACAGTTTCTTCTGTTTTTT. The complete variable domain, with remaining parts taken from reference TRBV28 and TRBJ1-4, reads DVKVTQSSRYLVKRTGEKVFLECVQDMDHENMFWYRQDPGLGLRLIYFSYDVKMKEKGDIPEGYSVSREKKERFSLILESASTNQTSMYLCASSGQFLLFFGSGTQLSVL.